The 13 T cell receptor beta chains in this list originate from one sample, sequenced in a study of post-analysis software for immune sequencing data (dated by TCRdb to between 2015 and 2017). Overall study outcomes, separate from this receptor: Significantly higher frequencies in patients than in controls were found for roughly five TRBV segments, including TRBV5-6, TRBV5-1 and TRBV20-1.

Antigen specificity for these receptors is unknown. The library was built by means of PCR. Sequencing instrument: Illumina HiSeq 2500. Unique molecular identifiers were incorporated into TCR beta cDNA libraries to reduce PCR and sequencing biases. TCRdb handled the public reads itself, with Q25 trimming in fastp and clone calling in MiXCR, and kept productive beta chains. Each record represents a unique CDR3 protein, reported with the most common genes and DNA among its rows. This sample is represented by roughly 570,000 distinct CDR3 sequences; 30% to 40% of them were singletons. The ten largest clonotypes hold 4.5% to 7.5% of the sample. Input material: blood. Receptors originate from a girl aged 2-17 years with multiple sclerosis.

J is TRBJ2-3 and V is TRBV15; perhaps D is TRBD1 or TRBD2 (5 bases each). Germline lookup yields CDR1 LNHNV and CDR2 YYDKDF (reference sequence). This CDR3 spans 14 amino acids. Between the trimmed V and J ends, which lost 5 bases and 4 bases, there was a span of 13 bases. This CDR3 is CATSGFRGADTQYF. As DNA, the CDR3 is TGTGCCACCAGCGGATTCCGAGGGGCAGATACGCAGTATTTT. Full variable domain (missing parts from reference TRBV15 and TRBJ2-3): DAMVIQNPRYQVTQFGKPVTLSCSQTLNHNVMYWYQQKSSQAPKLLFHYYDKDFNNEADTPDNFQSRRPNTSFCFLDIRSPGLGDTAMYLCATSGFRGADTQYFGPGTRLTVL.

DNA for the CDR3: TGTGCCAGCAGCCAAAGGAACAAAGAGACCCAGTACTTC. Amino acid sequence: CASSQRNKETQYF. The chain links TRBV3-1 to TRBJ2-5; D gene uncertain. CDR1 LGHDT and CDR2 YNNKEL come from the germline V gene (reference sequence). Trimming shortened V by 2 bases and J by 3 bases, and 7 bases separated the two germline ends. CDR3 length: 13 residues.

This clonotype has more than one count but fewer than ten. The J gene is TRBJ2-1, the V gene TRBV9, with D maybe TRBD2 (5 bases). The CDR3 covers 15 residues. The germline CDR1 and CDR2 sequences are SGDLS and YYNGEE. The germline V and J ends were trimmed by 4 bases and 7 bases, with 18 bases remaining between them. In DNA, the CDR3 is TGTGCCAGCAGCCTCCAAGGTGGAGGTAGGAATGAGCAGTTCTTC. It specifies CASSLQGGGRNEQFF. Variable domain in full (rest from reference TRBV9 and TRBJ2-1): DSGVTQTPKHLITATGQRVTLRCSPRSGDLSVYWYQQSLDQGLQFLIQYYNGEERAKGNILERFSAQQFPDLHSELNLSSLELGDSALYFCASSLQGGGRNEQFFGPGTRLTVL.

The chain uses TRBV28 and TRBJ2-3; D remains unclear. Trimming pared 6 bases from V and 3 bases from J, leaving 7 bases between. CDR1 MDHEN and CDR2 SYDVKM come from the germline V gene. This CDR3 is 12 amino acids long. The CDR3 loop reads CASRLTTDTQYF. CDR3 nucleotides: TGTGCCAGCAGACTAACGACAGATACGCAGTATTTT.

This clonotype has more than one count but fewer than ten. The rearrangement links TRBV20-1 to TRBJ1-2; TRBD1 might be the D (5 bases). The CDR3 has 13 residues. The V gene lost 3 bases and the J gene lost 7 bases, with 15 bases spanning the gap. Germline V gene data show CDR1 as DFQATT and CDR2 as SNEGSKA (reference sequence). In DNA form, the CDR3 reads TGCAGTGCTAGTGCATACGGGGGTGCTGGCTACACCTTC. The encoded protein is CSASAYGGAGYTF.

This chain's CDR3 is CASSLGGTRRHEQFF. CDR3 nucleotides: TGTGCCAGCAGCTTAGGTGGGACTAGGCGTCATGAGCAGTTCTTC. The genes are TRBV7-2 and TRBJ2-1; 8 bases fit TRBD2. V lost 1 base to trimming and J lost 8 bases; unmatched junction nucleotides: 7. The germline V gene encodes CDR1 SGHTA and CDR2 FQGNSA. The CDR3 is 15 amino acids.

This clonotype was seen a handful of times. CDR3 residues: CASSLGKTGAFF. The CDR3 bases are TGTGCCAGCAGTTTAGGCAAAACGGGAGCTTTCTTT. The chain joins TRBV28 to TRBJ1-1; D uncertain. V gave up 2 bases and J gave up 10 bases, with 11 bases separating them. Looked up from germline, CDR1 is MDHEN and CDR2 is SYDVKM. The CDR3 loop spans 12 amino acids.

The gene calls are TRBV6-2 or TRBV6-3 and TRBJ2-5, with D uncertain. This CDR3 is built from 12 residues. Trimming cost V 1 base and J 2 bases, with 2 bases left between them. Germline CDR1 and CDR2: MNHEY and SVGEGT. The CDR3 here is CASSYYQETQYF. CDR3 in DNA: TGTGCCAGCAGTTACTATCAAGAGACCCAGTACTTC.

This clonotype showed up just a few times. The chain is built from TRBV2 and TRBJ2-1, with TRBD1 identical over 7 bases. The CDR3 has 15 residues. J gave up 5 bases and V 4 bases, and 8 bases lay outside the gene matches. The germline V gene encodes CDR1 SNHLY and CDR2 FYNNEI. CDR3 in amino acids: CASSGQGIWNNEQFF. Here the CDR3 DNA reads TGTGCCAGCAGTGGACAGGGTATATGGAACAATGAGCAGTTCTTC. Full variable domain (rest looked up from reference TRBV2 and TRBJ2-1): EPEVTQTPSHQVTQMGQEVILRCVPISNHLYFYWYRQILGQKVEFLVSFYNNEISEKSEIFDDQFSVERPDGSNFTLKIRSTKLEDSAMYFCASSGQGIWNNEQFFGPGTRLTVL.

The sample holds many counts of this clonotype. Here the CDR3 DNA reads TGCAGCGTGGCCGGCGAGGGGTCCAAAAACATTCAGTACTTC. This encodes CSVAGEGSKNIQYF. The chain combines TRBV29-1 with TRBJ2-4; D assignment may be TRBD1 or TRBD2 (5 bases each). V shed 6 bases and J shed 2 bases, with 14 bases lying between them. CDR3 length equals 14 residues. The germline V gene has CDR1 SQVTM and CDR2 ANQGSEA.

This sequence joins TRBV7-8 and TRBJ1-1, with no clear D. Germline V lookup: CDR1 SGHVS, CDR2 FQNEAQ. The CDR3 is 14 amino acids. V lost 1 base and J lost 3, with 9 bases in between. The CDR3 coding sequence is TGTGCCAGCAGCTTAGACACGGGGTACACTGAAGCTTTCTTT. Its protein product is CASSLDTGYTEAFF.

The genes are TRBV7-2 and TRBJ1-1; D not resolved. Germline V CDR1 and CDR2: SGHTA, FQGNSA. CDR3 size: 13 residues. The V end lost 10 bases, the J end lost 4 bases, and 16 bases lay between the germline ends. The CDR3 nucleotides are TGTGCCAAACGGGTCGGCTGGGGCACTGAAGCTTTCTTT. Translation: CAKRVGWGTEAFF.

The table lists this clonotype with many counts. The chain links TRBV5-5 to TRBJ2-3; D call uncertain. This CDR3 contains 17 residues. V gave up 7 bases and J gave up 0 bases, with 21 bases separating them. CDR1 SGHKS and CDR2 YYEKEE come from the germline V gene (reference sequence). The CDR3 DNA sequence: TGTGCCAGCTGCCCACGGCCCGGGCGGATCAGCACAGATACGCAGTATTTT. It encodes CASCPRPGRISTDTQYF.